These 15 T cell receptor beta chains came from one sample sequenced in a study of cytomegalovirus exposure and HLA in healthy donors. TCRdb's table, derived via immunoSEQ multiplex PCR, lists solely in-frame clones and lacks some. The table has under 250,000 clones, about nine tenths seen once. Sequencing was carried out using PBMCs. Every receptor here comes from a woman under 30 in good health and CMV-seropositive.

Here the CDR3 reads CASSIGQGYEQYF. Written as DNA, the CDR3 is TGTGCCAGCAGCATTGGACAGGGTTACGAGCAGTACTTC. V gene TRBV27 combines with J gene TRBJ2-7; 8 nucleotides line up with TRBD1. This CDR3 has 13 amino acids. From germline, CDR1 is MNHEY and CDR2 SMNVEV (reference sequence). V lost 6 bases and J lost 4; bases outside the gene matches: 5.

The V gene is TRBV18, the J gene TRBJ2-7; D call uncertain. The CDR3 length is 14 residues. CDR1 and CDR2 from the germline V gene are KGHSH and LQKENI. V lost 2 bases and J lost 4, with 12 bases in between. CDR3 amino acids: CASSPGRLTYEQYF. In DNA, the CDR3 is TGTGCCAGCTCACCAGGCAGGCTAACATACGAGCAGTACTTC.

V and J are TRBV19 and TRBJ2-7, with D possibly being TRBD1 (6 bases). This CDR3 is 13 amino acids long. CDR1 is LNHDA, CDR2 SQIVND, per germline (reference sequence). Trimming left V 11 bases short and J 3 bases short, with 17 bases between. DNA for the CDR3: TGTGCCGCTTATTTTGGACAGTTCTACGAGCAGTACTTC. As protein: CAAYFGQFYEQYF. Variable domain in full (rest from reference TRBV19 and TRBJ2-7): DGGITQSPKYLFRKEGQNVTLSCEQNLNHDAMYWYRQDPGQGLRLIYYSQIVNDFQKGDIAEGYSVSREKKESFPLTVTSAQKNPTAFYLCAAYFGQFYEQYFGPGTRLTVT.

CDR3: CASSFDPTEFTGELFF. Here the CDR3 DNA reads TGTGCCAGCAGTTTTGACCCAACAGAATTTACCGGGGAGCTGTTTTTT. This chain links TRBV28 with TRBJ2-2, with D unclear. V shed 3 bases and J shed 5 bases, with 16 bases lying between them. Germline V gene lookup returns CDR1 MDHEN and CDR2 SYDVKM. The CDR3 contains 16 residues.

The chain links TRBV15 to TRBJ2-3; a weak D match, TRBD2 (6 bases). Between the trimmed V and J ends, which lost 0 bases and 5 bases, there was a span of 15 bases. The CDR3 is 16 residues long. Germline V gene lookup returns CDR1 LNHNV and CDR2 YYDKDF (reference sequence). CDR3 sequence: CATSREELALGDTQYF. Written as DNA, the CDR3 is TGTGCCACCAGCAGAGAGGAGCTAGCGCTGGGAGATACGCAGTATTTT.

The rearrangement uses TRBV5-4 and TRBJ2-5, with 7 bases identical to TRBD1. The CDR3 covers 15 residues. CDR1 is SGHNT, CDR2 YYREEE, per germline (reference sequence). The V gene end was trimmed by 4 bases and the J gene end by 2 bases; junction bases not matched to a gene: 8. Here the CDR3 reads CASSDGDRTQETQYF. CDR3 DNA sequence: TGTGCCAGCAGCGACGGGGACAGAACACAAGAGACCCAGTACTTC. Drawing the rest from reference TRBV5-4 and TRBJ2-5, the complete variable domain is ETGVTQSPTHLIKTRGQQVTLRCSSQSGHNTVSWYQQALGQGPQFIFQYYREEENGRGNFPPRFSGLQFPNYSSELNVNALELDDSALYLCASSDGDRTQETQYFGPGTRLLVL.

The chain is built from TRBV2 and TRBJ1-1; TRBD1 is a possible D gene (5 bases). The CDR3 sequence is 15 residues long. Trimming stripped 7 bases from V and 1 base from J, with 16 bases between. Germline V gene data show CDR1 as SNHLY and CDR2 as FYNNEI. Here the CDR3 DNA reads TGTGCCAGCAAGGTCGCCTGGGGGGAGAACACTGAAGCTTTCTTT. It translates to CASKVAWGENTEAFF. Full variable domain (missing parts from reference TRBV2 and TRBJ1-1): EPEVTQTPSHQVTQMGQEVILRCVPISNHLYFYWYRQILGQKVEFLVSFYNNEISEKSEIFDDQFSVERPDGSNFTLKIRSTKLEDSAMYFCASKVAWGENTEAFFGQGTRLTVV.

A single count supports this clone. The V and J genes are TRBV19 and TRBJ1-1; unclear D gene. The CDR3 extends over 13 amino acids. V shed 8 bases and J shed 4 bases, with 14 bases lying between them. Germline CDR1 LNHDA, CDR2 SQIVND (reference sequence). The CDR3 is CASDDTGGTEAFF. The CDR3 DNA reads TGTGCCAGTGACGACACGGGAGGCACTGAAGCTTTCTTT.

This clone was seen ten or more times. The chain's CDR3 is CASSPGQSYGYTF. CDR3 DNA: TGTGCCAGCAGTCCGGGACAGAGTTATGGCTACACCTTC. This chain links TRBV27 with TRBJ1-2, with 7 nucleotides matching TRBD1. The junction had 5 bases not matched to a gene; V was cut back by 5 bases and J by 5 bases. Germline CDR1 and CDR2: MNHEY and SMNVEV (reference sequence). The CDR3 spans 13 residues.

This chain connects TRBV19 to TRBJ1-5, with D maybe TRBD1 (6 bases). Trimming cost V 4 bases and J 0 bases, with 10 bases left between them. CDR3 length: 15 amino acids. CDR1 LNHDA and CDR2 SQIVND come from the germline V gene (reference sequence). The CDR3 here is CASSNRAYSNQPQHF. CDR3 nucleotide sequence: TGTGCCAGTAGTAACAGGGCGTATAGCAATCAGCCCCAGCATTTT.

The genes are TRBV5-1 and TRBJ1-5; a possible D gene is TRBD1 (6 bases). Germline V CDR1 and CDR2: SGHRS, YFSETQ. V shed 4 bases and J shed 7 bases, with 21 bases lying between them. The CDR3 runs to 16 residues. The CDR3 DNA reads TGCGCCAGCAGCCCGTCGTCAACAGGGTTGGAGCAGCCCCAGCATTTT. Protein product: CASSPSSTGLEQPQHF.

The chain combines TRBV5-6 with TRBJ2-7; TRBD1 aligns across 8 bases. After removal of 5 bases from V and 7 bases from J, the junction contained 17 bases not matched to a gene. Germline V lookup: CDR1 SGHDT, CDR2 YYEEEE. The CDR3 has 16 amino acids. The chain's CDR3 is CASSFRGTGDLGEQYF. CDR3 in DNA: TGTGCCAGCAGTTTCCGGGGGACAGGAGACCTCGGGGAGCAGTACTTC.

The CDR3 nucleotides are TGCGCCAGCAGCTCCTCCGGGACTAGCGGAGGCTACGAGCAGTACTTC. This translates into CASSSSGTSGGYEQYF. The V gene is TRBV5-1, the J gene TRBJ2-7; 11 bases map to TRBD2. V shed 3 bases, J shed 3 bases, and the junction held 8 bases outside the gene matches. The CDR3 length is 16 residues. Germline CDR1 and CDR2: SGHRS and YFSETQ.

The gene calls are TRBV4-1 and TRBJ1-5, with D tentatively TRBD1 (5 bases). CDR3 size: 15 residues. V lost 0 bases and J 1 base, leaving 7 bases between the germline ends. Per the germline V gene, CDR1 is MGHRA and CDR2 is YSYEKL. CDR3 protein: CASSQDAGSNQPQHF. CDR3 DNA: TGCGCCAGCAGCCAAGATGCAGGGAGCAATCAGCCCCAGCATTTT.

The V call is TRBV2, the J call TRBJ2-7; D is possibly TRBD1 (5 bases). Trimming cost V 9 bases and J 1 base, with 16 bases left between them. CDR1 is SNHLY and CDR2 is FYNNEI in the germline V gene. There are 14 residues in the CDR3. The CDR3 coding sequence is TGTGCCAGTAACCTAGGCCAGGGTTCCTACGAGCAGTACTTC. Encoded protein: CASNLGQGSYEQYF.